This TCR beta chain comes out of a study of T-cell reconstitution after alpha-beta-depleted transplantation in children. General study points: Day-60 TCRbeta diversity that was high in some patients was derived from surviving recipient T cells and thymic progenitors. Alpha-beta T cells present about two months after transplant were reported to originate from several hundred expanded graft clones. From newly produced T cells came most of the T-cell counts and diversity one year after transplant.

CDR1 and CDR2 from the germline V gene are MNHEY and SVGEGT. V dropped 7 bases and J dropped 4; count of bases not matched to a gene: 18. This CDR3 region has 17 residues. On this clonotype: Its specificity is unknown.

This sample's TCRbeta library carried unique molecular identifier barcodes. TCRdb reprocessed the PCR reads with MiXCR, giving one entry per CDR3 protein. The sample has about 580,000 distinct CDR3 sequences, 20% to 25% seen once. The source was PBMCs, mostly from graft donor cells, collected 360 days after TCRalphabeta/CD19-depleted stem cell transplant. This clonotype was sampled from a boy in the first two years of life who had a stem cell transplant for acute myeloid leukemia, so the T cells may come from the graft donor. The V call is TRBV6-2 or TRBV6-3, the J call TRBJ2-5, with TRBD2 matching 7 bases. The CDR3 nucleotides are TGTGCCAGCAAAGAAGGATCGTTCAGACCGGGGGGAGAGACCCAGTACTTC. This codes for CASKEGSFRPGGETQYF.